This T cell receptor beta chain is from a study of T cell repertoires in breast cancer. Unpaired genes were suppressed by blocking oligonucleotides during a second nested PCR. MiXCR, applied by TCRdb to the emulsion pairing reads, yields one record per CDR3 protein. The data show over 95 distinct CDR3 sequences, with roughly 16% seen just once and over 75% held by the top ten. An expanded emulsion RT-PCR with primers for all TCR V genes paired CD8+ T cell chains. V lost 2 bases to trimming and J lost 4 bases, with 8 bases between them. CDR3 length: 13 residues. Germline V CDR1 and CDR2: SGHVS, FNYEAQ. This clonotype was seen a few times. One base away lies a much larger clone, so this may be a sequencing read error.

This chain uses TRBV7-6 with TRBJ1-1; no firm D call. This TCR derives from a pool of human donors with breast cancer or a healthy control (not recorded which). Sequencing was performed on CD8+ T cells. CDR3 in DNA: TGTGCCAGCAGCTTAAGACGCAGCACTGAAGCTTTCTTT. Amino acid sequence: CASSLRRSTEAFF.